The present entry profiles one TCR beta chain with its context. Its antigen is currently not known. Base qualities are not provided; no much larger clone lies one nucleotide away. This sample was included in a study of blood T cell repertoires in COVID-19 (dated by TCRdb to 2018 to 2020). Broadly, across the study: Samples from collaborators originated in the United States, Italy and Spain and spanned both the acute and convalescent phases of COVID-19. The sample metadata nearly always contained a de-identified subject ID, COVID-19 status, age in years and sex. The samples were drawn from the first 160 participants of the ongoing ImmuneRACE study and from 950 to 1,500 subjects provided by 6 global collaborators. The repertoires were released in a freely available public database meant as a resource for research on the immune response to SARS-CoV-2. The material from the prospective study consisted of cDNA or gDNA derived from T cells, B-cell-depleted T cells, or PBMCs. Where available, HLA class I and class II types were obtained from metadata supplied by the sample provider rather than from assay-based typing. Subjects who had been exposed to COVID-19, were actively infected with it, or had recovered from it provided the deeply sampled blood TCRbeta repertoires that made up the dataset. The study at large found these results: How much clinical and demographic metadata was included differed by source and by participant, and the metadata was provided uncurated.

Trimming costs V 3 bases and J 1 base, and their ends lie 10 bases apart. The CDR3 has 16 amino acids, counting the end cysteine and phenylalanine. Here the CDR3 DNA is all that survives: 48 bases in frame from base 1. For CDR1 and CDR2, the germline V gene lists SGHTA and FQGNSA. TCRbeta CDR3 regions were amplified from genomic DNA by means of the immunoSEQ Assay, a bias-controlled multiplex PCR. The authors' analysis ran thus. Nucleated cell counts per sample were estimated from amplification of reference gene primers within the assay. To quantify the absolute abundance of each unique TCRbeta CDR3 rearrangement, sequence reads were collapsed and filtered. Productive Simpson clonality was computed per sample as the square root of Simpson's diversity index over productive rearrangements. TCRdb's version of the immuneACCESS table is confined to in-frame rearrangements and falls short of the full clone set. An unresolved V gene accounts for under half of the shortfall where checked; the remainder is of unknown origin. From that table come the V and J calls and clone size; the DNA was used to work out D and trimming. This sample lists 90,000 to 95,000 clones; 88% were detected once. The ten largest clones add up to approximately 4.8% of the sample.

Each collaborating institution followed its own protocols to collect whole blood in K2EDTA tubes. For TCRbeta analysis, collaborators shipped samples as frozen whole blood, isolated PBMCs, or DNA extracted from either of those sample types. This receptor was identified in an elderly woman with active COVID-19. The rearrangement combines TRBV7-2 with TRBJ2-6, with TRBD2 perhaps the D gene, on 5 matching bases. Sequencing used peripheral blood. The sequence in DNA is TGTGCCAGCAGCTTTACCCGGGATTCTGGGGCCAACGTCCTGACTTTC. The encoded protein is CASSFTRDSGANVLTF. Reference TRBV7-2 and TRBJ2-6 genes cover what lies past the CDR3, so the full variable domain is GAGVSQSPSNKVTEKGKDVELRCDPISGHTALYWYRQSLGQGLEFLIYFQGNSAPDKSGLPSDRFSAERTGGSVSTLTIQRTQQEDSAVYLCASSFTRDSGANVLTFGAGSRLTVL.